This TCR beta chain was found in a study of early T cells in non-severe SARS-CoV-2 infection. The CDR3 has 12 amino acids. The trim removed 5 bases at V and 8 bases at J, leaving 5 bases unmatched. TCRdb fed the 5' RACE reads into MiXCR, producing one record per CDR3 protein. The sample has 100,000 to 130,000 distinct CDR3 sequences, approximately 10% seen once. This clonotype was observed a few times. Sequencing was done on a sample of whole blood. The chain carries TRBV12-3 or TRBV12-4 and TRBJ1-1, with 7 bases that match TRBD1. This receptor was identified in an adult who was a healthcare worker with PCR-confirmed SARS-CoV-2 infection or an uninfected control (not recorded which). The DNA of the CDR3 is TGTGCCAGCAGTCCTGACAGGGTGGAAGCTTTCTTT. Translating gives CASSPDRVEAFF.